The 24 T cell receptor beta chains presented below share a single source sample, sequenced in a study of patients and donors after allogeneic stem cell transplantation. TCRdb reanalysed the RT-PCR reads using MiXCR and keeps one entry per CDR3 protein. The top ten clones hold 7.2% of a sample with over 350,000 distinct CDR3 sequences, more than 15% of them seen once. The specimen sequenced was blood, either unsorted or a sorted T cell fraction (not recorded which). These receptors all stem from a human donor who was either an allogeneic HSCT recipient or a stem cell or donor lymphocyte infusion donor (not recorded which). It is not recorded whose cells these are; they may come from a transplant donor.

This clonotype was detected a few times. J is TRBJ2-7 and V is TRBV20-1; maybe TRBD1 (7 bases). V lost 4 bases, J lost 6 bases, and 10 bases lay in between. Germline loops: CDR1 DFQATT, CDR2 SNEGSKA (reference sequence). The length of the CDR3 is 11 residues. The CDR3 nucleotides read TGCAGTGCTACTCAGGGGGGCGAGCAGTACTTC. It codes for CSATQGGEQYF.

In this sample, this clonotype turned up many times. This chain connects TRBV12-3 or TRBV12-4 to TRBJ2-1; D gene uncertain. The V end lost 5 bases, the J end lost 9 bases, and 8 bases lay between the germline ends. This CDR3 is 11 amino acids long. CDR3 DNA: TGTGCCAGCAGTCTCGTCGGTGAGCAGTTCTTC. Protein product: CASSLVGEQFF.

DNA for the CDR3: TGTGCCAGCAGTACGGGACAGGCCTACCAGCATTTT. Translating gives CASSTGQAYQHF. The gene calls are TRBV2 and TRBJ1-5; 8 bases fit TRBD1. With V trimmed by 5 bases and J by 12 bases, 6 bases remained unmatched. This CDR3 is built from 12 residues. The germline V gene has CDR1 SNHLY and CDR2 FYNNEI.

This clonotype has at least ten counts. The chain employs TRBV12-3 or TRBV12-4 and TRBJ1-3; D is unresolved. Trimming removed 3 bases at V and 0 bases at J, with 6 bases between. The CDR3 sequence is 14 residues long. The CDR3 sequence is CASSFTSSGNTIYF. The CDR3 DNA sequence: TGTGCCAGCAGTTTTACCTCCTCTGGAAACACCATATATTTT.

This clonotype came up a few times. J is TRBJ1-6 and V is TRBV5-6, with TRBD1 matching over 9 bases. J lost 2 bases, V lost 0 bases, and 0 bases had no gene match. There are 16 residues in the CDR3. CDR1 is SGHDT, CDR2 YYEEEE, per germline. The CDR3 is CASSLDRGPYNSPLHF. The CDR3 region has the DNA TGTGCCAGCAGCTTGGACAGGGGGCCCTATAATTCACCCCTCCACTTT.

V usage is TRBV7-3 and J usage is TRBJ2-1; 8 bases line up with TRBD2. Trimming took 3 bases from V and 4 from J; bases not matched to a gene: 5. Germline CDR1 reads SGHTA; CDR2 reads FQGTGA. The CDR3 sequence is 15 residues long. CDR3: CASSLKLAGYNEQFF. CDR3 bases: TGTGCCAGCAGCTTGAAGCTAGCGGGTTACAATGAGCAGTTCTTC.

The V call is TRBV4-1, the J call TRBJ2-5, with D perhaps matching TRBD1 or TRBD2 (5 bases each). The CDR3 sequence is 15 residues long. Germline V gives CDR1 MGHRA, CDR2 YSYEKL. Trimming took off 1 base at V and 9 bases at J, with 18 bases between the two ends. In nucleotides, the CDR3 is TGCGCCAGCAGCCAAGTGGGACGGTTAGGTTTGGCCCAGTACTTC. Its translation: CASSQVGRLGLAQYF.

CDR3 sequence reads: CASSQARQGGTEAFF. As DNA, the CDR3 is TGTGCCAGCAGCCAAGCCAGACAGGGAGGAACTGAAGCTTTCTTT. The V call is TRBV3-1, the J call TRBJ1-1; 7 bases map to TRBD1. Losses at the gene ends were 1 base for V and 5 bases for J; bases not matched to a gene: 7. This CDR3 spans 15 amino acids. Per germline, CDR1 LGHDT and CDR2 YNNKEL (reference sequence).

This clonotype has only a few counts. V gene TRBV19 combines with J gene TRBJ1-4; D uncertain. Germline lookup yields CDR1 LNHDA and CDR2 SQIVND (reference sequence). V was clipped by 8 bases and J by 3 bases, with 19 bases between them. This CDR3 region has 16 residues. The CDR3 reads CASGRATQAANEKLFF. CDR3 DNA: TGTGCCAGTGGACGGGCCACCCAAGCGGCTAATGAAAAACTGTTTTTT.

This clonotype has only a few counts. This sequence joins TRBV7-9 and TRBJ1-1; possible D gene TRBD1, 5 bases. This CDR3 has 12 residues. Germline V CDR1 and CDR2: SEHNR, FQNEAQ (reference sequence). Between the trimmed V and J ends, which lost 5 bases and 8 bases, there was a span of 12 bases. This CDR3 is CASSGGVAEAFF. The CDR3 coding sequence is TGTGCCAGCAGCGGAGGGGTTGCCGAAGCTTTCTTT. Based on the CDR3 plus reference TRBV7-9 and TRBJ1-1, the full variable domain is DTGVSQNPRHKITKRGQNVTFRCDPISEHNRLYWYRQTLGQGPEFLTYFQNEAQLEKSRLLSDRFSAERPKGSFSTLEIQRTEQGDSAMYLCASSGGVAEAFFGQGTRLTVV.

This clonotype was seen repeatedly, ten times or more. CDR3 amino acids: CALKRSSYEQYF. CDR3 in DNA: TGTGCCCTGAAGCGATCCTCCTACGAGCAGTACTTC. The chain carries TRBV10-3 and TRBJ2-7; no definite D call. CDR3 size: 12 residues. V lost 11 bases and J 0 bases, leaving 11 bases between the germline ends. Germline CDR1 ENHRY, CDR2 SYGVKD.

Written as DNA, the CDR3 is TGTGCCAGCAGCTTAATGACTAGCGGAACCGATACGCAGTATTTT. It yields the protein CASSLMTSGTDTQYF. V gene TRBV13 combines with J gene TRBJ2-3; 9 bases fit TRBD2. There are 15 residues in the CDR3. V was pared by 2 bases and J by 6 bases, with 6 bases of the junction left unmatched. In germline, CDR1 is PRHDT, CDR2 FYEKMQ (reference sequence).

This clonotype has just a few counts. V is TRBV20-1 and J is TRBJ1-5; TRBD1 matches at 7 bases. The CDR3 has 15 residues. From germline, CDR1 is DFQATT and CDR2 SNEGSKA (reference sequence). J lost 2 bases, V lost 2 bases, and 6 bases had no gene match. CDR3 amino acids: CSARISTGGNQPQHF. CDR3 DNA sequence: TGCAGTGCTAGAATATCAACAGGGGGCAATCAGCCCCAGCATTTT.

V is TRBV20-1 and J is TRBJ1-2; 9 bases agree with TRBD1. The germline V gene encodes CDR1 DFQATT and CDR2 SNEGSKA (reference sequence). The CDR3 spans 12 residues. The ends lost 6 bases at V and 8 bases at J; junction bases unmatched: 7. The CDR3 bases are TGCAGTGCCGAGGGACAGGGTGGAGGCTACACCTTC. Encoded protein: CSAEGQGGGYTF.

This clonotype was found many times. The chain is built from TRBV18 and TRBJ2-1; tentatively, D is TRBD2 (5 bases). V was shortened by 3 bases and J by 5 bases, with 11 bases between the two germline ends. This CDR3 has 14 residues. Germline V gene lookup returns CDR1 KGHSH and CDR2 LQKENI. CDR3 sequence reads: CASSPLLGDNEQFF. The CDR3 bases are TGTGCCAGCTCACCGCTTCTCGGGGACAATGAGCAGTTCTTC.

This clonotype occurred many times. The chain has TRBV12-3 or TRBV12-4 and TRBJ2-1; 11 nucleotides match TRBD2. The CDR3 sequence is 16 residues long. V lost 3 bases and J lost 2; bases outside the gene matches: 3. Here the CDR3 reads CASSFSGGGPYNEQFF. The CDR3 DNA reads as TGTGCCAGCAGTTTTAGCGGGGGGGGACCCTACAATGAGCAGTTCTTC.

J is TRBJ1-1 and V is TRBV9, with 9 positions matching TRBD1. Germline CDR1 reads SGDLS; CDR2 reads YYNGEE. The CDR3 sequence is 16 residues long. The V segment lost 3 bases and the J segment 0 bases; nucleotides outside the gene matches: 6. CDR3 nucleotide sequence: TGTGCCAGCAGCGGCCGGACAGGGGACCTGAACACTGAAGCTTTCTTT. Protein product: CASSGRTGDLNTEAFF.

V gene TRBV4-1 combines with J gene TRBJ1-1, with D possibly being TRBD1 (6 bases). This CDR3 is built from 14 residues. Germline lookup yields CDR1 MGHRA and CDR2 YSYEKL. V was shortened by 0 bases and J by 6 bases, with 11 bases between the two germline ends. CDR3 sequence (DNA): TGCGCCAGCAGCCAAGAACAGGGCGGCCCTGAAGCTTTCTTT. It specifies CASSQEQGGPEAFF.

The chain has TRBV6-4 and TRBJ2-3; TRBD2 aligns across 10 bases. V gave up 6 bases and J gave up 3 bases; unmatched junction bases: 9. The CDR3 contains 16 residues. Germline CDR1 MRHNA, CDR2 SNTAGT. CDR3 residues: CASRISSGSGTDTQYF. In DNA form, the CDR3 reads TGTGCCAGCAGGATATCTAGCGGGAGTGGGACAGATACGCAGTATTTT.

As DNA, the CDR3 is TGTGCCAGCAGCCCGGGACTAGCGGGGGTGGGGTTTTTT. As protein: CASSPGLAGVGFF. This chain connects TRBV12-3 or TRBV12-4 to TRBJ2-2; the match to TRBD2 covers 14 bases. V trimming: 6 bases; J trimming: 16 bases; junction bases outside the gene matches: 7. This CDR3 region has 13 residues.

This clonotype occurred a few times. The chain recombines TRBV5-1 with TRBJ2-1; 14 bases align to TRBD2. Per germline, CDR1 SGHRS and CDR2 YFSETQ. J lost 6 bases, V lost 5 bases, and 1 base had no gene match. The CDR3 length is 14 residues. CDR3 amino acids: CASRGTSGSNEQFF. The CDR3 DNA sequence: TGCGCCAGCAGAGGGACTAGCGGGAGCAATGAGCAGTTCTTC.

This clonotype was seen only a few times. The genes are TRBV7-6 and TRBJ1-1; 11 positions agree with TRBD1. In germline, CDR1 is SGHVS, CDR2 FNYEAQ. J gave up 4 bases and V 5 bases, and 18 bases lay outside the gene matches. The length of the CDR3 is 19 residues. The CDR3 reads CASSPRGTGGPGRVTEAFF. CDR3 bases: TGTGCCAGCAGCCCAAGAGGGACAGGGGGACCCGGGAGGGTCACTGAAGCTTTCTTT.

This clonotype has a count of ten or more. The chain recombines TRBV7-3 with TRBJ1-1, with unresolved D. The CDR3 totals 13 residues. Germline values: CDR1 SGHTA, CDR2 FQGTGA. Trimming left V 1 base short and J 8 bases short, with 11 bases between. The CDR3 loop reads CASSLSGLTEAFF. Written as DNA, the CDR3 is TGTGCCAGCAGCTTAAGCGGCTTGACAGAAGCTTTCTTT.

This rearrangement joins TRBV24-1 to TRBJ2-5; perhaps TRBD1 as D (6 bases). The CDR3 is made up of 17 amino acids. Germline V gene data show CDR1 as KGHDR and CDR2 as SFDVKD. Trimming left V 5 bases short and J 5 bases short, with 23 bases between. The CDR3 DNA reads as TGTGCCACCAGTGTACTGGGGGCCTTGGGGAATGGGGAGACCCAGTACTTC. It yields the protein CATSVLGALGNGETQYF.